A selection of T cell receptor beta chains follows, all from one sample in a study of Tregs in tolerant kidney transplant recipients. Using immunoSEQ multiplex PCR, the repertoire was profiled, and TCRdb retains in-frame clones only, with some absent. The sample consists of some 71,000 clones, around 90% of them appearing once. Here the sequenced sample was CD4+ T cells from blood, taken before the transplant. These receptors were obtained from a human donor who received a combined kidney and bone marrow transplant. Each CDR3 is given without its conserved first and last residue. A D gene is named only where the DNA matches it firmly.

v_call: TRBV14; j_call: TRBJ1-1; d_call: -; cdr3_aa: ASSQDRDTEAF
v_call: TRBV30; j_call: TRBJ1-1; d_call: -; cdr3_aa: AWSTTGGTEAF
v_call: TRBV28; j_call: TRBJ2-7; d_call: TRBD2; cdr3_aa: ASCQTSEGYEQY
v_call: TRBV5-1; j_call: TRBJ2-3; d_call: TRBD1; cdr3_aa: ASSLGQGATDTQY
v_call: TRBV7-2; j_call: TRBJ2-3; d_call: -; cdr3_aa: ASSLGGRGGTDTQY
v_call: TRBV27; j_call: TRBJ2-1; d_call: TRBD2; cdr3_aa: ASSLRLAGWNEQF
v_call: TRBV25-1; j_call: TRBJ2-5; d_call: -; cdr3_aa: ASSDLLGELQETQY
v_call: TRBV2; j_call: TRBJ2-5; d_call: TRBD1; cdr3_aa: ASRRGQGETQY
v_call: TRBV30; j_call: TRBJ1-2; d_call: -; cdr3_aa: AWSEVGRYGYT
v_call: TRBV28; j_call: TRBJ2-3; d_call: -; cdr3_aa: ASSLRRGQGQDTQY
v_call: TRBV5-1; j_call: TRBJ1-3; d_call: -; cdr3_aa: ASSLLAYSGNTIY
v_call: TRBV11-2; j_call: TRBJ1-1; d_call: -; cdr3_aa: ASSPLTSGTEAF
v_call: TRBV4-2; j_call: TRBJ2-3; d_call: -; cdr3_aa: ASSHASGQDTDTQY
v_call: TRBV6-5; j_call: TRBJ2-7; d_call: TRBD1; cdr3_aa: ASRSGTGPSYEQY
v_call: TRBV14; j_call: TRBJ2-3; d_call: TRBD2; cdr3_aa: ASSQVAGATDTQY
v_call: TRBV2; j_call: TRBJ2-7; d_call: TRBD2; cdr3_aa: ASREQPTSASKWY
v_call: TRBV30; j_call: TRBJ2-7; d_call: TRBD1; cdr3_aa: AWSTGADEQY
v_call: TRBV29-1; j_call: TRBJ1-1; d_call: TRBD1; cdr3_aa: SVSTGGTEAF
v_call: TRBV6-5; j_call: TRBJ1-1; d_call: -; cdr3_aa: ASSTYRGRNTEAF
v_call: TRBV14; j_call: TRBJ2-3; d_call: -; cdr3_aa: ASSQTTGVDTQY
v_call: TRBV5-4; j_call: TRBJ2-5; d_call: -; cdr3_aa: ASSFQGREKETQY
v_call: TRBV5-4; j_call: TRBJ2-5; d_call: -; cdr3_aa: ASSLGVGLQETQY
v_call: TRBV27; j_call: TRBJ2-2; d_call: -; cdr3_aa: ASRIRDFNTGELF
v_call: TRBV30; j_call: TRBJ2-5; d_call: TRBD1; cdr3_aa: AWSGQGLETQY
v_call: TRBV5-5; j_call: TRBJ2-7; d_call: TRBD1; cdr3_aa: ASSLAGTDYEQY
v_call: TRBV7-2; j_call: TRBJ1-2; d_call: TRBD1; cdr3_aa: ASSLSQGDYGYT
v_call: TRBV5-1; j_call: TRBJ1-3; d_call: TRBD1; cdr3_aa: ASSLAWGQAGNTIY
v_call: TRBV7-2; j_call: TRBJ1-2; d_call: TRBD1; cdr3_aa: ASSLVGTGDYGYT
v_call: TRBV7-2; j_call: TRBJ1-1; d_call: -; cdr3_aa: ASSLVVGTATEAF
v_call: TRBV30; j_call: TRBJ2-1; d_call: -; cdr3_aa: AWSLAWGLHNEQF
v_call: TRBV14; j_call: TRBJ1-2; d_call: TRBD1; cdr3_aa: ASSPNRGRNYGYT
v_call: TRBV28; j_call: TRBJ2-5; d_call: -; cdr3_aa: ATREAGETQY
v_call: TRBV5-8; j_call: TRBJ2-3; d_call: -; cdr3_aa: ASSLGGTDTQY
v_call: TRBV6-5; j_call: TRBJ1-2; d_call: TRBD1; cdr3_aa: ASSFQGTGRGYT
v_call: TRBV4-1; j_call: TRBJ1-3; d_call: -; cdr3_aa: ASSPRDSGNTIY
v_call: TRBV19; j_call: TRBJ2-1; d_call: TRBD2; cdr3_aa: ASSIGLAGYNEQF
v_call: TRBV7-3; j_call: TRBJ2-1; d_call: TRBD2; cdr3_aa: ASSLIAGTEQF
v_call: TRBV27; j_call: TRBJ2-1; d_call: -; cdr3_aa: ASTSGGGVNYNEQF
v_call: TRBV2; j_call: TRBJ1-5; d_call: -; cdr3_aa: ASSGVGANQPQH
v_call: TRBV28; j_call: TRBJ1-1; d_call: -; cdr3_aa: ASSLWMGRNTEAF
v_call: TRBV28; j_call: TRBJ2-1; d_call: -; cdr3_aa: ASSLLAGEQF
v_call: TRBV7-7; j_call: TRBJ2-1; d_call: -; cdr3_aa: ASSSGSVSYNEQF
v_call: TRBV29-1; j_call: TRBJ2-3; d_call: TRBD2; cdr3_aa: SVDGLAGGGTDTQY
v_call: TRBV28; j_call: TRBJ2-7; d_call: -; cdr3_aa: ASSRRGSGEQY
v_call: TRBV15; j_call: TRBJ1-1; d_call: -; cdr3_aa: ATSRVGQTTEAF
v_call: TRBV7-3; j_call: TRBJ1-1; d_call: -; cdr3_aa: ASSLTSSNTEAF
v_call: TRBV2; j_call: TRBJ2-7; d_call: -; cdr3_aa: ASRAEQGEQY
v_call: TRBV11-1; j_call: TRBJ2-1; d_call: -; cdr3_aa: ASSPLGRRHNLYNEQF
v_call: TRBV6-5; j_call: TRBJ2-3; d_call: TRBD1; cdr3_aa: ASSRGSDTQY
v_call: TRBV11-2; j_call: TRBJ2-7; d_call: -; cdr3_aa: ASSLGLAQGYEQY
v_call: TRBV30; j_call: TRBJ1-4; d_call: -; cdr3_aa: AWSVQPATNEKLF
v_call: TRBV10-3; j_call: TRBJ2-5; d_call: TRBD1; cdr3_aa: AISEPTGGGETQY
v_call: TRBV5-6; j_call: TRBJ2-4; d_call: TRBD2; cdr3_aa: ASSLAPGLAENIQY
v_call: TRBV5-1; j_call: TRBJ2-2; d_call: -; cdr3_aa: ASSPTGLFTGELF
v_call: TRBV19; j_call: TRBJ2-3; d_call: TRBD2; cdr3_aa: ASKDSGSRDTQY